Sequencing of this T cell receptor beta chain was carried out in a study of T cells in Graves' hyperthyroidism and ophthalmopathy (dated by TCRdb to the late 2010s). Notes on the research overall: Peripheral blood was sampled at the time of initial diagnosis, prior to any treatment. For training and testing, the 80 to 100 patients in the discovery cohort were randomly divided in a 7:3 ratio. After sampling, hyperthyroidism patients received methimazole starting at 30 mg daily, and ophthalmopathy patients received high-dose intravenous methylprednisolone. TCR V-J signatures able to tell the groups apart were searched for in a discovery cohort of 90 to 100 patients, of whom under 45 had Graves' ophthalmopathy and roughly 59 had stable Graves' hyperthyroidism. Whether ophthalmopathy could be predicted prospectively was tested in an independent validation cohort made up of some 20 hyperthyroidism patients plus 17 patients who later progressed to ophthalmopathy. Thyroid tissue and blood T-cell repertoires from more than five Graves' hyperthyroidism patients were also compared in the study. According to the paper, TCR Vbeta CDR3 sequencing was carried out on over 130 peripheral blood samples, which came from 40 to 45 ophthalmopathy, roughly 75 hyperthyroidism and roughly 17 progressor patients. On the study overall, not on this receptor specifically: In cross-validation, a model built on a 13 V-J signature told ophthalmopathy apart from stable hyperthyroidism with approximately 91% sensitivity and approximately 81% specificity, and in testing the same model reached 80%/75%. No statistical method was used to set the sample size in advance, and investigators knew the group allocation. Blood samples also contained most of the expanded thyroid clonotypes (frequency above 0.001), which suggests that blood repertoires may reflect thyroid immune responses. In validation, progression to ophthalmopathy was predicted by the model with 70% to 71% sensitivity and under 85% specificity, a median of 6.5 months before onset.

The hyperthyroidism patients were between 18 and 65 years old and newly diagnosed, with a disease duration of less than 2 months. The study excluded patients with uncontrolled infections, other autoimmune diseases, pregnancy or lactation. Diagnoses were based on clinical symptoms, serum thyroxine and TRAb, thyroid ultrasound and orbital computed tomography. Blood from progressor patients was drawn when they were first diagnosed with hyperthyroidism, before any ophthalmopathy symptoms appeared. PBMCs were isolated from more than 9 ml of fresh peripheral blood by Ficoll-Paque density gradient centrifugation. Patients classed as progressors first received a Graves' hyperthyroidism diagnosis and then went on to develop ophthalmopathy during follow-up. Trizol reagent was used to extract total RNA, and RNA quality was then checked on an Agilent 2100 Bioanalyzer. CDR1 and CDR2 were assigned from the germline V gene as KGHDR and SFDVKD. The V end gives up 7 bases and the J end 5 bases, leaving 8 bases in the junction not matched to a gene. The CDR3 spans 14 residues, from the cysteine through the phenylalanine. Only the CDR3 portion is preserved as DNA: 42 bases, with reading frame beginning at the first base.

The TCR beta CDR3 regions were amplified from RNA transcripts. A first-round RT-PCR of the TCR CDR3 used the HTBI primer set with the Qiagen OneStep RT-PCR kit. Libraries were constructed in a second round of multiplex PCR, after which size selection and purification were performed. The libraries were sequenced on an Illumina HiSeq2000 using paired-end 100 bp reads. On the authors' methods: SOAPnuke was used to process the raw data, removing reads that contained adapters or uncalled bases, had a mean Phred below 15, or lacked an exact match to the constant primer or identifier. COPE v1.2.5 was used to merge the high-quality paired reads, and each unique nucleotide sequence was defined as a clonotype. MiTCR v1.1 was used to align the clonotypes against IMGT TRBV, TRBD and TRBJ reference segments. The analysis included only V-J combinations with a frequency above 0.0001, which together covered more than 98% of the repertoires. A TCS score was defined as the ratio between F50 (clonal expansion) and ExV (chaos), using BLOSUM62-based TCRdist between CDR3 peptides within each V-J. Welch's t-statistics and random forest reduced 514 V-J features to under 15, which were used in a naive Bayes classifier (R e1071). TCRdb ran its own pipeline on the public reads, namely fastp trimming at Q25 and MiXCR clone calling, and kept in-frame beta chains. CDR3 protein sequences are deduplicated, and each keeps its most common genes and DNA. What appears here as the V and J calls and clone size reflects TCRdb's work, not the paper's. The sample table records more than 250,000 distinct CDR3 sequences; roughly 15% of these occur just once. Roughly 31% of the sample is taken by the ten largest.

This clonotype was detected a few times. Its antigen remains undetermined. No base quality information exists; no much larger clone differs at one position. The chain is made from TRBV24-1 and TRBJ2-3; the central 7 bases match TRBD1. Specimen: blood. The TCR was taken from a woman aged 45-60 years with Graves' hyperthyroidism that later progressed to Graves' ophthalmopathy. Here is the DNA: TGTGCCACCAGCGCGACAGGGATAGAAGATACGCAGTATTTT. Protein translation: CATSATGIEDTQYF.